Presented here are 5 T cell receptor beta chains from one specimen sequenced in a study of metastatic and nonmetastatic thyroid tumors. TCRdb reanalyzed the PCR reads with MiXCR. The sample has about 15,000 clones, around 32% seen once. Thyroid surgery was preceded by no treatment in any patient. The sample comprised tumor tissue. The receptors shown here come from a male donor with papillary thyroid cancer or a benign thyroid nodule (not recorded which). Some clones in this sample may be carry-over from other donors' samples.

Concerning this clone itself: The CDR3 does not close with the conserved phenylalanine or tryptophan, likely indicating a read error. V and J are TRBV6-2 or TRBV6-3 and TRBJ2-5; TRBD2 might be the D (5 bases). Germline values: CDR1 MNHEY, CDR2 SVGEGT. CDR3 length equals 14 residues. CDR3 bases: TGTGCCCGCAGCGGTTACGGATACCAAGAGACCCAGTACATC. Translated, it gives CARSGYGYQETQYI.

The sample holds many counts of this clone. The genes are TRBV5-1 and TRBJ2-4, with a weak D call TRBD1 (5 bases). Germline assignment: CDR1 SGHRS and CDR2 YFSETQ. V was shortened by 3 bases and J by 3 bases, with 16 bases between the two germline ends. CDR3 length: 16 amino acids. CDR3 sequence: CASSWDALRGKNIQYF. CDR3 DNA sequence: TGCGCCAGCAGCTGGGATGCACTAAGGGGCAAAAACATTCAGTACTTC.

The chain couples TRBV6-2 or TRBV6-3 to TRBJ2-7; D is possibly TRBD1 (5 bases). V gave up 7 bases and J gave up 2 bases, with 9 bases separating them. Germline V lookup: CDR1 MNHEY, CDR2 SVGEGT. The CDR3 runs 12 residues. CDR3 region: CASTREAYEQYF. CDR3 in DNA: TGTGCCAGCACCAGGGAAGCCTACGAGCAGTACTTC.

This clone was picked up many times. The J gene is TRBJ1-3, the V gene TRBV11-2; D remains unclear. V dropped 8 bases and J dropped 2 bases, with 16 bases sitting between them. This CDR3 contains 15 residues. CDR1 and CDR2 from the germline V gene are SGHAT and FQNNGV. The CDR3 loop is CASGKRQHPGNTIYF. Here the CDR3 DNA reads TGTGCCAGCGGCAAAAGGCAGCACCCTGGAAACACCATATATTTT.

In the case of this clone: The germline gene is not matched at one end of the junction; a read error may be the cause. This rearrangement joins TRBV5-1 to TRBJ2-1; no definite D call. The germline CDR1 and CDR2 sequences are SGHRS and YFSETQ. The CDR3 consists of 14 residues. DNA of the CDR3: TGCGCCAGCAGCTTGGCCGGTATCTCTAATGAGCTGTTCTTC. Residues: CASSLAGISNELFF.